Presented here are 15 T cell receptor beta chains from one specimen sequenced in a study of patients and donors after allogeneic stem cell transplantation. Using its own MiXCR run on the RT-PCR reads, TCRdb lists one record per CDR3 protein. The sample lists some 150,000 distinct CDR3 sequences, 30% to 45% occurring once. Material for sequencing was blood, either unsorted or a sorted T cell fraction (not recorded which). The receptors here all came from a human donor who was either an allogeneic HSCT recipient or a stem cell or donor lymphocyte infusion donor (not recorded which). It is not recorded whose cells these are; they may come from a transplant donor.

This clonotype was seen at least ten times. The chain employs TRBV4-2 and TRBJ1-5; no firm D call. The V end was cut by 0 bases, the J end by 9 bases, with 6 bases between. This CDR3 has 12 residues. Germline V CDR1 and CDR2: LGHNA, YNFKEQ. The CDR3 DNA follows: TGTGCCAGCAGCCAAGATGAGGGGCCCCAGCATTTT. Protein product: CASSQDEGPQHF.

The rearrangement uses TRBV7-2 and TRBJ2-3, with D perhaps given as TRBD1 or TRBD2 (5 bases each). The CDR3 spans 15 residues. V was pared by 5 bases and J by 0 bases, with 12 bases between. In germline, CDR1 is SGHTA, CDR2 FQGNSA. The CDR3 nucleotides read TGTGCCAGCAGCCTTTGGGGCGGGAGCACAGATACGCAGTATTTT. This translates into CASSLWGGSTDTQYF.

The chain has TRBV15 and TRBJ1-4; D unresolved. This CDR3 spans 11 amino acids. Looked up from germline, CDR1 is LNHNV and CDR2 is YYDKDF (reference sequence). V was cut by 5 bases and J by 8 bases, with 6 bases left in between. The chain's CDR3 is CATSLNEKLFF. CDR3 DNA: TGTGCCACCAGCCTCAACGAAAAACTGTTTTTT.

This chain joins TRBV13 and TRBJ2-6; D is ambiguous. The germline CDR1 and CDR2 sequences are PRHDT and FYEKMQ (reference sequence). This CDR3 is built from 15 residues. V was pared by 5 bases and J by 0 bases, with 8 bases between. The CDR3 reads CASSPRPSGANVLTF. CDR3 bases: TGTGCCAGCAGCCCTCGACCCTCTGGGGCCAACGTCCTGACTTTC.

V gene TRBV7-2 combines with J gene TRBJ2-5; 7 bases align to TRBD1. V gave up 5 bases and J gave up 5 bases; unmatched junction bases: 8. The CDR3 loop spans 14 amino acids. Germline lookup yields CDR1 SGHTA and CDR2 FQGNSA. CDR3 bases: TGTGCCAGCAGCCATTGGGACAGAAAGGAGACCCAGTACTTC. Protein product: CASSHWDRKETQYF.

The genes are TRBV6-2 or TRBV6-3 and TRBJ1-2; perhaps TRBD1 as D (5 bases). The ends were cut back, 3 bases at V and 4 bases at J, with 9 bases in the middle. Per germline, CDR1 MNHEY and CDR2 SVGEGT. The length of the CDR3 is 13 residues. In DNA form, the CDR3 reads TGTGCCAGCAGTTATCCCGGGACCTATGGCTACACCTTC. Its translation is CASSYPGTYGYTF.

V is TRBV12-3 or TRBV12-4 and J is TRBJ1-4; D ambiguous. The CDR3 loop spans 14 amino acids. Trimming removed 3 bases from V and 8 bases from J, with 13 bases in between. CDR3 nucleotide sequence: TGTGCCAGCAGTTTGAGCGGGTCCCCAGAAAAACTGTTTTTT. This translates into CASSLSGSPEKLFF.

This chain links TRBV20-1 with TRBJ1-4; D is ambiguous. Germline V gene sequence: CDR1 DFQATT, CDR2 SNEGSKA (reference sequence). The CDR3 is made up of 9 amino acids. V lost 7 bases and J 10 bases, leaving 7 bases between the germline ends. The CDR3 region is CSGMGKLFF. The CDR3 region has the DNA TGCAGTGGAATGGGAAAACTGTTTTTT.

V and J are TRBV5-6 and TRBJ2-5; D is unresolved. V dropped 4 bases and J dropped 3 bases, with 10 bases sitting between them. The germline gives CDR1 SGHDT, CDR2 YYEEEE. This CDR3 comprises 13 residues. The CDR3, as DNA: TGTGCCAGCAGCCGTGGTAGGGAAGAGACCCAGTACTTC. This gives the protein CASSRGREETQYF. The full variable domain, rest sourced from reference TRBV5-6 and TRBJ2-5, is DAGVTQSPTHLIKTRGQQVTLRCSPKSGHDTVSWYQQALGQGPQFIFQYYEEEERQRGNFPDRFSGHQFPNYSSELNVNALLLGDSALYLCASSRGREETQYFGPGTRLLVL.

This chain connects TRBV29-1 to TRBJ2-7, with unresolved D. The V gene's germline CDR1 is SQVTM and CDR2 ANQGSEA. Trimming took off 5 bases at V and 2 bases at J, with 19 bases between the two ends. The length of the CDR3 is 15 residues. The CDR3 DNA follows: TGCAGCGTTTCCTCCGCTCGGAGTAAGGCCTACGAGCAGTACTTC. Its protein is CSVSSARSKAYEQYF.

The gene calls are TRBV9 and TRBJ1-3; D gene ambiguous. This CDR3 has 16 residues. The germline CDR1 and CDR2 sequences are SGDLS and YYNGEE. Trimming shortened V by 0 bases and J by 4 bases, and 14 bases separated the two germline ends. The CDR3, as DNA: TGTGCCAGCAGCGTAGTTGATGATATGGGGGGAAACACCATATATTTT. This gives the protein CASSVVDDMGGNTIYF.

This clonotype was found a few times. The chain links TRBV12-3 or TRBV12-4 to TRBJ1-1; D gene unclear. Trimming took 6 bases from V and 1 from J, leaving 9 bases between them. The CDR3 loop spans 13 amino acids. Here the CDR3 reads CASRAGRNTEAFF. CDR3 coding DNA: TGTGCCAGCAGGGCAGGAAGGAACACTGAAGCTTTCTTT.

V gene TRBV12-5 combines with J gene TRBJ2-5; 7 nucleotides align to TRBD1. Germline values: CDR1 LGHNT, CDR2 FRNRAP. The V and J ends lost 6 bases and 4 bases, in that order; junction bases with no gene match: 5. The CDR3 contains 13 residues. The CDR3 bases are TGTGCTAGTGGGACAGGGCTAGGAGAGACCCAGTACTTC. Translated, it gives CASGTGLGETQYF.

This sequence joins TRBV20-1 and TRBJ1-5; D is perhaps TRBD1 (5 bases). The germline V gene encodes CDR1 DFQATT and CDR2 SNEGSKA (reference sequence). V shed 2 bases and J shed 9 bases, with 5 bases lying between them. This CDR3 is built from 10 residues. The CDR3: CSARQGPQHF. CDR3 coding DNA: TGCAGTGCTAGACAGGGGCCCCAGCATTTT.

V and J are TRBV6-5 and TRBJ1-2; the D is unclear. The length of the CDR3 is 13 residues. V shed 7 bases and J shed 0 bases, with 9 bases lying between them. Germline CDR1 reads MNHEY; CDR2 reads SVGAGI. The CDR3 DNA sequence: TGTGCCAGCAAAGAGAATTCTAACTATGGCTACACCTTC. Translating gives CASKENSNYGYTF.